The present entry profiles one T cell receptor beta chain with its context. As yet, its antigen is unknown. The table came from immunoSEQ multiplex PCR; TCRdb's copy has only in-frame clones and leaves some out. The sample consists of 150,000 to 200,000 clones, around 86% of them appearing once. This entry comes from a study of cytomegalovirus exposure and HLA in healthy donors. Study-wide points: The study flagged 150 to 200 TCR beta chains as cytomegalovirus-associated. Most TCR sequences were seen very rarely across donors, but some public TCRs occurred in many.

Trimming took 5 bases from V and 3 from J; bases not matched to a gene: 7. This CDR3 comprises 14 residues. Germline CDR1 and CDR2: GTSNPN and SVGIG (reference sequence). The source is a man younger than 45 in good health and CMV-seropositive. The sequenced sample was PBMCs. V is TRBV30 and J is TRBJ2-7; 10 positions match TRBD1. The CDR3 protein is CAWGTGQGIYEQYF. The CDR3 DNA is TGTGCCTGGGGTACGGGACAGGGGATCTACGAGCAGTACTTC.